The next 23 T cell receptor beta chains were all read from a single sample in a study of T cell changes during pregnancy in multiple sclerosis. Repertoires were generated with immunoSEQ multiplex PCR, while TCRdb's copy carries only in-frame clones and drops some. The sample carries about 44,000 clones, about 88% recorded once. The material sequenced was CD4+ T cells from peripheral blood mononuclear cells, taken after pregnancy. The receptors stem from a female donor with multiple sclerosis, enrolled in a pregnancy study.

The genes are TRBV28 and TRBJ2-7; 9 bases align to TRBD2. The germline gives CDR1 MDHEN, CDR2 SYDVKM. Losses at the gene ends were 2 bases for V and 6 bases for J; bases not matched to a gene: 14. This CDR3 contains 17 residues. CDR3 bases: TGTGCCAGCAGTTTACGAGGACTAGCGACAACGCTAGGCGAGCAGTACTTC. Translated, it gives CASSLRGLATTLGEQYF.

The gene calls are TRBV19 and TRBJ1-5; 10 bases are shared with TRBD1. V lost 8 bases to trimming and J lost 7 bases; unmatched junction nucleotides: 14. Germline-derived CDR1 and CDR2 are LNHDA and SQIVND (reference sequence). This CDR3 has 16 amino acids. DNA for the CDR3: TGTGCCAGTCAAACCTTCGGGACAGGGGTACGGCAGCCCCAGCATTTT. The encoded protein is CASQTFGTGVRQPQHF. Full variable domain (remainder filled in from reference TRBV19 and TRBJ1-5): DGGITQSPKYLFRKEGQNVTLSCEQNLNHDAMYWYRQDPGQGLRLIYYSQIVNDFQKGDIAEGYSVSREKKESFPLTVTSAQKNPTAFYLCASQTFGTGVRQPQHFGDGTRLSIL.

This clone qualifies as medium-sized (0.01 to 0.1%). The CDR3 region is CAWGWGQVFTGELFF. CDR3 DNA sequence: TGTGCCTGGGGGTGGGGACAGGTCTTCACCGGGGAGCTGTTTTTT. The chain has TRBV30 and TRBJ2-2; 8 bases line up with TRBD1. V lost 5 bases and J lost 4; bases outside the gene matches: 9. The CDR3 contains 15 residues. Per the germline V gene, CDR1 is GTSNPN and CDR2 is SVGIG (reference sequence).

The chain combines TRBV11-2 with TRBJ1-1, with D unresolved. The CDR3 is made up of 15 amino acids. V lost 4 bases, J lost 2 bases, and 14 bases lay in between. The germline V gene encodes CDR1 SGHAT and CDR2 FQNNGV. CDR3: CASSSIRTDNTEAFF. The CDR3 nucleotides are TGTGCCAGCAGCTCTATCAGAACAGACAACACTGAAGCTTTCTTT.

This sequence joins TRBV4-1 and TRBJ2-1; perhaps TRBD2 as D (6 bases). Germline loops: CDR1 MGHRA, CDR2 YSYEKL. CDR3 size: 16 residues. V was pared by 0 bases and J by 4 bases, with 13 bases between. The DNA for the CDR3 is TGCGCCAGCAGCCAAGATCGAGTAGCGGTGTACAATGAGCAGTTCTTC. Protein sequence: CASSQDRVAVYNEQFF.

The genes are TRBV10-1 and TRBJ1-4, with D tentatively TRBD1 (5 bases). Germline CDR1 WNHNN, CDR2 SYGVQD (reference sequence). CDR3 length equals 16 residues. Deletions cut 7 bases from V and 5 bases from J, with 20 bases between. CDR3 protein: CASTTKIQGTNEKLFF. Here the CDR3 DNA reads TGCGCCAGCACAACTAAAATTCAGGGTACGAATGAAAAACTGTTTTTT.

The chain employs TRBV5-1 and TRBJ2-1; D is unresolved. CDR1 is SGHRS and CDR2 is YFSETQ in the germline V gene. With 0 bases removed from V and 0 bases from J, the gap between germline ends came to 10 bases. CDR3 length: 16 residues. CDR3 DNA: TGCGCCAGCAGCTTGGCCGTACCGGGCTCCTACAATGAGCAGTTCTTC. This sequence encodes CASSLAVPGSYNEQFF.

The chain has TRBV18 and TRBJ2-5; the match to TRBD1 covers 8 bases. V shed 3 bases, J shed 5 bases, and the junction held 5 bases outside the gene matches. The CDR3 covers 14 residues. Germline V lookup: CDR1 KGHSH, CDR2 LQKENI. The CDR3 reads CASSPGQAKETQYF. The CDR3 coding sequence is TGTGCCAGCTCACCGGGACAGGCAAAGGAGACCCAGTACTTC.

The V gene is TRBV12-5, the J gene TRBJ2-1, with a weak D call TRBD2 (6 bases). V dropped 4 bases and J dropped 0 bases, with 16 bases sitting between them. CDR1 is LGHNT and CDR2 is FRNRAP in the germline V gene. The CDR3 extends over 17 amino acids. CDR3 region: CASGSQLGGTSYNEQFF. DNA of the CDR3: TGTGCTAGTGGTTCCCAATTGGGAGGAACCTCCTACAATGAGCAGTTCTTC.

The chain carries TRBV28 and TRBJ2-7; D is unclear. Trimming stripped 4 bases from V and 1 base from J, with 5 bases between. The CDR3 length is 12 residues. CDR1 is MDHEN and CDR2 is SYDVKM in the germline V gene. CDR3 nucleotide sequence: TGTGCCAGCAGTTACCTATCCTACGAGCAGTACTTC. This codes for CASSYLSYEQYF.

DNA for the CDR3: TGTGCCAGCAGCTTGGCAGGGGGCAAATACGAGCAGTACTTC. Translated: CASSLAGGKYEQYF. The chain uses TRBV5-6 and TRBJ2-7, with 8 nucleotides matching TRBD1. The trim removed 0 bases at V and 4 bases at J, leaving 3 bases unmatched. The CDR3 contains 14 residues. CDR1 and CDR2 (germline): SGHDT, YYEEEE. The full variable domain, completed using reference TRBV5-6 and TRBJ2-7, is DAGVTQSPTHLIKTRGQQVTLRCSPKSGHDTVSWYQQALGQGPQFIFQYYEEEERQRGNFPDRFSGHQFPNYSSELNVNALLLGDSALYLCASSLAGGKYEQYFGPGTRLTVT.

This clone was picked up one time. The CDR3 sequence: CASSPTGEGTEAFF. CDR3 bases: TGCGCCAGCAGCCCGACAGGGGAGGGCACTGAAGCTTTCTTT. The chain recombines TRBV5-1 with TRBJ1-1; TRBD1 agrees at 8 bases. Unmatched junction bases numbered 6, after V lost 4 bases and J lost 4 bases. The CDR3 contains 14 residues. CDR1 and CDR2 from the germline V gene are SGHRS and YFSETQ.

The V call is TRBV7-2, the J call TRBJ2-5, with 15 bases that match TRBD2. J lost 5 bases, V lost 5 bases, and 15 bases had no gene match. This CDR3 comprises 19 residues. Per germline, CDR1 SGHTA and CDR2 FQGNSA. CDR3: CASSRLRGLAGGGLETQYF. CDR3 nucleotide sequence: TGTGCCAGCAGCCGTCTTAGGGGACTAGCGGGAGGTGGGCTGGAGACCCAGTACTTC. The variable domain in full, with the rest retrieved from reference TRBV7-2 and TRBJ2-5, is GAGVSQSPSNKVTEKGKDVELRCDPISGHTALYWYRQSLGQGLEFLIYFQGNSAPDKSGLPSDRFSAERTGGSVSTLTIQRTQQEDSAVYLCASSRLRGLAGGGLETQYFGPGTRLLVL.

The genes are TRBV11-2 and TRBJ2-1; 7 positions agree with TRBD2. With V trimmed by 0 bases and J by 7 bases, 9 bases remained unmatched. Germline V gene sequence: CDR1 SGHAT, CDR2 FQNNGV. CDR3 length equals 16 residues. The CDR3: CASSLDLAGAWNEQFF. The CDR3 DNA follows: TGTGCCAGCAGCTTAGATCTGGCGGGAGCATGGAATGAGCAGTTCTTC.

The rearrangement uses TRBV28 and TRBJ2-7, with D uncertain. The CDR3 runs 12 residues. V lost 4 bases and J 4 bases, leaving 8 bases between the germline ends. Germline V gene lookup returns CDR1 MDHEN and CDR2 SYDVKM. The CDR3 sequence is CASSSMTYEQYF. The CDR3, as DNA: TGTGCCAGCAGTTCAATGACTTACGAGCAGTACTTC.

J is TRBJ2-3 and V is TRBV12-5, with D perhaps matching TRBD2 (5 bases). CDR1 and CDR2 from the germline V gene are LGHNT and FRNRAP. The CDR3 extends over 15 amino acids. Trimming took 7 bases from V and 0 from J, leaving 14 bases between them. CDR3 in amino acids: CASVLAGVSTDTQYF. The CDR3, as DNA: TGTGCTAGTGTCCTGGCCGGGGTTAGCACAGATACGCAGTATTTT.

This chain joins TRBV5-1 and TRBJ2-5; 9 bases are shared with TRBD2. The ends lost 1 base at V and 4 bases at J; junction bases unmatched: 5. CDR3 length: 15 residues. In germline, CDR1 is SGHRS, CDR2 YFSETQ. CDR3 region: CASSLSPSGAETQYF. In nucleotides, the CDR3 is TGCGCCAGCAGCTTGTCCCCTAGCGGGGCAGAGACCCAGTACTTC.

The genes are TRBV27 and TRBJ1-1; no clear D gene. This CDR3 comprises 17 residues. The germline V gene has CDR1 MNHEY and CDR2 SMNVEV (reference sequence). Trimming took off 3 bases at V and 1 base at J, with 18 bases between the two ends. The CDR3 loop is CASSFRAGGRRNTEAFF. As DNA, the CDR3 is TGTGCCAGCAGTTTCCGGGCGGGCGGACGCCGGAACACTGAAGCTTTCTTT.

The table lists this clone with a count of one. V usage is TRBV11-3 and J usage is TRBJ2-2, with 9 bases aligning to TRBD1. The CDR3 loop spans 14 amino acids. The ends lost 4 bases at V and 7 bases at J; junction bases unmatched: 4. Germline V CDR1 and CDR2: SGHNT, YENEEA. CDR3 bases: TGTGCCAGCAGCTCGACAGGGGGAAACGGGGAGCTGTTTTTT. Encoded protein: CASSSTGGNGELFF. The complete variable domain, with remaining parts taken from reference TRBV11-3 and TRBJ2-2, reads EAGVVQSPRYKIIEKKQPVAFWCNPISGHNTLYWYLQNLGQGPELLIRYENEEAVDDSQLPKDRFSAERLKGVDSTLKIQPAELGDSAVYLCASSSTGGNGELFFGEGSRLTVL.

The chain has TRBV19 and TRBJ2-7; D is possibly TRBD2 (5 bases). V lost 9 bases to trimming and J lost 2 bases, with 20 bases between them. Germline V gene data show CDR1 as LNHDA and CDR2 as SQIVND (reference sequence). The CDR3 loop spans 15 amino acids. The CDR3 sequence is CASSKWGVEPYEQYF. For the CDR3, the DNA is TGTGCCAGCTCTAAATGGGGAGTTGAACCCTACGAGCAGTACTTC.

V usage is TRBV7-9 and J usage is TRBJ2-4; tentatively, D is TRBD2 (5 bases). The CDR3 contains 16 residues. With 3 bases removed from V and 2 bases from J, the gap between germline ends came to 14 bases. Germline V gives CDR1 SEHNR, CDR2 FQNEAQ (reference sequence). CDR3 DNA: TGTGCCAGCAGCTTTACTACGGCGGGCCCCAAAAACATTCAGTACTTC. It specifies CASSFTTAGPKNIQYF.

The chain couples TRBV10-3 to TRBJ2-3; no clear D. The germline gives CDR1 ENHRY, CDR2 SYGVKD. The CDR3 loop spans 13 amino acids. Trimming took off 11 bases at V and 0 bases at J, with 12 bases between the two ends. In DNA, the CDR3 is TGTGCCTGCTCCGACGGGAGCACAGATACGCAGTATTTT. This gives the protein CACSDGSTDTQYF.

The chain is built from TRBV18 and TRBJ2-1; D remains unclear. Germline CDR1 is KGHSH and CDR2 is LQKENI. Trimming cost V 3 bases and J 5 bases, with 11 bases left between them. The CDR3 spans 14 residues. CDR3 bases: TGTGCCAGCTCACCCCCAGTTACGCACAATGAGCAGTTCTTC. Translation gives CASSPPVTHNEQFF.